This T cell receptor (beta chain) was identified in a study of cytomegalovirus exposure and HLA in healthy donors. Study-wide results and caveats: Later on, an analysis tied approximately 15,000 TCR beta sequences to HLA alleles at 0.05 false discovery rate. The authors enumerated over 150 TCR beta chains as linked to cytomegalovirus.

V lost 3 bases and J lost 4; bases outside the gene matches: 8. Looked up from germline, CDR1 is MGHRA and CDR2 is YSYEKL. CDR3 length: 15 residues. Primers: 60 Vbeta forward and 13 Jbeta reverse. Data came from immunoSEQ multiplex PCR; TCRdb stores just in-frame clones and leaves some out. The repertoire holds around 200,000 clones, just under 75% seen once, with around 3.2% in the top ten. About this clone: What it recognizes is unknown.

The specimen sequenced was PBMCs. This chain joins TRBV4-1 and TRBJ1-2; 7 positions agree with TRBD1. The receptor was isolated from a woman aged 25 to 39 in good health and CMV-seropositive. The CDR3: CASSHPLTGAYGYTF. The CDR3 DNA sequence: TGCGCCAGCAGCCACCCTCTTACAGGGGCCTATGGCTACACCTTC.